This T cell receptor beta chain was sequenced in a study of OX40 agonist ivuxolimab in advanced cancers. Study overall: The dose of intravenous ivuxolimab that patients received every 2 weeks ranged from 0.01 to 10 mg/kg. Findings and limits, study-wide: What antigens the expanded peripheral T cells recognized was never established.

Points on this clone: Its target is unknown.

The CDR3 covers 15 residues. V was trimmed by 5 bases and J by 1 base, leaving 15 bases between them. CDR1 and CDR2 from the germline V gene are MDHEN and SYDVKM. This table comes from immunoSEQ multiplex PCR, and its TCRdb copy is limited to in-frame clones, with some not included. The sample includes fewer than 85,000 clones, approximately 83% of them seen just once. The receptor was derived from an adult with an advanced solid tumor such as melanoma, head and neck, liver or kidney cancer. The sample here was CD4+ or CD8+ T cells sorted from blood, taken in a trial of the OX40 agonist ivuxolimab. The rearrangement links TRBV28 to TRBJ2-7; perhaps TRBD2 as D (6 bases). The DNA for the CDR3 is TGTGCCAGCAGTGCCGTTGCCGGGGGATCCTACGAGCAGTACTTC. It codes for CASSAVAGGSYEQYF.